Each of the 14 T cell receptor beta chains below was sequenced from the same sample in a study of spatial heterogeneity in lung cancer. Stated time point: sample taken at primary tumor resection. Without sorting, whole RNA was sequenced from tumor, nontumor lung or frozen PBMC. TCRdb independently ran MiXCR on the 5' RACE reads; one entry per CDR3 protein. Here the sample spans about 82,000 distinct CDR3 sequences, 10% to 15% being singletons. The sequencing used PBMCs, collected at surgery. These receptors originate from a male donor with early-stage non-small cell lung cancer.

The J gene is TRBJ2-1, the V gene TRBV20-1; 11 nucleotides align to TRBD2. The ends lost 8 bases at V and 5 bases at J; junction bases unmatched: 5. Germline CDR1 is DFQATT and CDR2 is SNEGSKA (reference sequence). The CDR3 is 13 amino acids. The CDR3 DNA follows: TGCAGTTCGACTAGCGGGGCCAACAATGAGCAGTTCTTC. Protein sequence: CSSTSGANNEQFF.

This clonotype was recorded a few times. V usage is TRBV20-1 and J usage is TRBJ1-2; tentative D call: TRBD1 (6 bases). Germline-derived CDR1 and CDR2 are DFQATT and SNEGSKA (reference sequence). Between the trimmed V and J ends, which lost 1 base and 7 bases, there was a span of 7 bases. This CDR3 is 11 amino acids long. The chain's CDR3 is CSARGGGGYTF. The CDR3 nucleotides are TGCAGTGCTAGAGGAGGGGGTGGCTACACCTTC.

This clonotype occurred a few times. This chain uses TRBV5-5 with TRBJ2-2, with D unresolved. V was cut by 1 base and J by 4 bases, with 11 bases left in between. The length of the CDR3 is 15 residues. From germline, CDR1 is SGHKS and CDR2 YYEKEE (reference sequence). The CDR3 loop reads CASSLLPDLTGELFF. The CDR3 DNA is TGTGCCAGCAGCTTGCTTCCAGACCTCACCGGGGAGCTGTTTTTT.

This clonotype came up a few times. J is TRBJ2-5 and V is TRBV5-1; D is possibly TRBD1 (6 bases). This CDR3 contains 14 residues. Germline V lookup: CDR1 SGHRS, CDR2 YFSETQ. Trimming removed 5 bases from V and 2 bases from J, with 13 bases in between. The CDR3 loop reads CASRARTDQETQYF. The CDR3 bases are TGCGCCAGCAGGGCAAGGACAGATCAAGAGACCCAGTACTTC.

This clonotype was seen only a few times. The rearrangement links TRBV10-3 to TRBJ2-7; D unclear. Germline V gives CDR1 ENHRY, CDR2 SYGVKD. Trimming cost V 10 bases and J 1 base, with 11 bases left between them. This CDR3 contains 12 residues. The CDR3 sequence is CATGDKSYEQYF. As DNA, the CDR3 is TGTGCCACCGGAGACAAATCCTACGAGCAGTACTTC.

The CDR3 DNA reads TGTGCCTGGAGTGGCGGGACCAATCAGCCCCAGCATTTT. This sequence encodes CAWSGGTNQPQHF. The gene calls are TRBV30 and TRBJ1-5; TRBD1 is a possible D gene (5 bases). CDR3 length equals 13 residues. Deletions cut 1 base from V and 3 bases from J, with 7 bases between. Germline loops: CDR1 GTSNPN, CDR2 SVGIG (reference sequence).

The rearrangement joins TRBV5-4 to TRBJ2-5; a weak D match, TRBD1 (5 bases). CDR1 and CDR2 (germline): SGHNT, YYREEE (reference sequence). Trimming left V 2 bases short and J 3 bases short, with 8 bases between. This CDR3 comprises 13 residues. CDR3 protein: CASSLGREETQYF. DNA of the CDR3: TGTGCCAGCAGCTTAGGCAGGGAAGAGACCCAGTACTTC.

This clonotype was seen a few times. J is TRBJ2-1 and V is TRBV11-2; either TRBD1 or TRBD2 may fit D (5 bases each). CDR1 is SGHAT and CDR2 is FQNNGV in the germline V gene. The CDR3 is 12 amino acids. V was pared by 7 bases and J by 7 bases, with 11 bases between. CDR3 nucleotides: TGTGCCAGCATCCGAGGGGCAAATGAGCAGTTCTTC. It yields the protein CASIRGANEQFF.

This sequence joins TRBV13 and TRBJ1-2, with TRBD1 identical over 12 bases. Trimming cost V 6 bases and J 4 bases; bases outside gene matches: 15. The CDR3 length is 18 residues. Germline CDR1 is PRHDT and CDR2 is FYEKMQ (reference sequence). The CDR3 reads CASSRRRDGTGGRYGYTF. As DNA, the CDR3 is TGTGCCAGCAGTCGAAGGAGAGACGGGACAGGGGGCCGCTATGGCTACACCTTC.

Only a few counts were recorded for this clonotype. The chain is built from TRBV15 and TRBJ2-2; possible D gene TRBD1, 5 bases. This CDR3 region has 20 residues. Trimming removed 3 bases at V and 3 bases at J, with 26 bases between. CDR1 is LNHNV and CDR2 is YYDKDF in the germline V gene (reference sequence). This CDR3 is CATSSVIRVSRSKDTGELFF. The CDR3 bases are TGTGCCACCAGCAGTGTAATCAGGGTGTCAAGGAGCAAGGACACCGGGGAGCTGTTTTTT.

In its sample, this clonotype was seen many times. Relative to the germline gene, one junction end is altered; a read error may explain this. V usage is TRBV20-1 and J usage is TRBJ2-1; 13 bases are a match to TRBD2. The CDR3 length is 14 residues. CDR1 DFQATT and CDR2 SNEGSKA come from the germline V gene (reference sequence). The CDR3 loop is CSAETSGGSTHLRF. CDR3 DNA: TGCAGTGCTGAGACTAGCGGGGGGTCTACACACCTCCGATTC.

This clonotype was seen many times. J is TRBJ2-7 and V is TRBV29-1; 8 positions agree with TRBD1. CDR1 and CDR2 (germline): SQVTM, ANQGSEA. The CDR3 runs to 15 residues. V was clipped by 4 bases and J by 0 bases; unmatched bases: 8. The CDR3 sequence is CSVVRPGTGSYEQYF. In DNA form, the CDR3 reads TGCAGCGTTGTACGTCCCGGGACAGGCTCCTACGAGCAGTACTTC.

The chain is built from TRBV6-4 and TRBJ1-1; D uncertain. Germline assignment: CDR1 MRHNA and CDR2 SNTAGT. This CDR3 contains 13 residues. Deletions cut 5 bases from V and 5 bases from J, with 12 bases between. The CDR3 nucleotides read TGTGCCAGCAGTCGACTCGCCCTGACTGAAGCTTTCTTT. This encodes CASSRLALTEAFF.

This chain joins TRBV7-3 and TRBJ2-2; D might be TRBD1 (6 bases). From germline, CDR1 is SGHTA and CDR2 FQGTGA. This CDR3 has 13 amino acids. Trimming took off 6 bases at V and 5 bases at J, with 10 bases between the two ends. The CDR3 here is CASSEGETGELFF. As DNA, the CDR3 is TGTGCCAGCAGTGAGGGGGAGACCGGGGAGCTGTTTTTT. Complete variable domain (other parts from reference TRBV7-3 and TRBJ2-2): GAGVSQTPSNKVTEKGKYVELRCDPISGHTALYWYRQSLGQGPEFLIYFQGTGAADDSGLPNDRFFAVRPEGSVSTLKIQRTERGDSAVYLCASSEGETGELFFGEGSRLTVL.